This T cell receptor (beta chain) was recovered during a study of shared clonotypes between healthy human individuals (dated by TCRdb to 2018 to 2020). In terms of the full investigation: The cohort comprised a couple of women and a few men aged 18 to 49 years. For each donor, CD4 naive and CD4 memory were each run on three plates, CD8 naive on two plates, and CD8 memory on one plate. Per donor, leukapheresis produced somewhere between about 0.85 and 9.5 billion PBMCs. The study deeply sequenced blood TCR repertoires of about 5 healthy adults to estimate repertoire size and the extent of clonotype sharing between individuals. To increase sequencing depth and limit assay-specific biases, different laboratories used diverse techniques to prepare libraries and sequence TCR repertoires.

The research as a whole found: About 5% of naive CD4, 3.5% of naive CD8, 2.3% of memory CD4, and about 0.4% of memory CD8 clonotypes were shared across several donors. Higher generation probabilities were observed for clonotypes shared by all four sorted-subset donors than for non-shared clonotypes. Pairwise subsampling indicated that sequencing depth was expected to affect the degree of clonotype sharing among donors. Even with the large sequencing depth, rarefaction of the sorted-subset datasets indicated that sequencing was incomplete. Sampling was limited to blood, and TCR repertoires in tissue likely differ from TCR repertoires in blood. The small number of donors limited the genetic and exposure-history diversity represented. Larger estimated clonotype richness was generally found for naive subsets than for memory subsets.

CDR3 length: 17 amino acids, cysteine to phenylalanine. Left in the record is the CDR3 DNA by itself, 51 bases read in frame from the first base. V and J are truncated by 0 bases and 0 bases respectively, leaving an intervening sequence of 15 bases. CDR1 SGDLS and CDR2 YYNGEE were looked up in the germline V gene. This clone was counted once. The antigen it recognizes is unknown. The sample holds no much larger clone one base away, and base qualities are not on file. TCR CDR3 regions were amplified from genomic DNA by multiplex PCR using the deep immunoSEQ assay. Genomic DNA extracted from each cell subset was distributed evenly over all wells of several immunoSEQ 96-well plates, and each plate served as one replicate. For sorted subsets, each replicate PCR was loaded with about 0.2 ug genomic DNA, equivalent to 30,000 or so T cell genomes. Purified libraries were measured with a Qubit 3.0 fluorometer, size-checked on a Bioanalyzer 2100, and measured again with the KAPA Library Quantification kit. A separate single-read 150-cycle Illumina NextSeq 550 flow cell was used to sequence each immunoSEQ 96-well plate. Under the source paper's analysis protocol: Because the immunoSEQ output held only junctional sequences and lacked quality scores, the filtering could not match the filtering applied to full-length reads. To assign V/J genes and CDR3, sequences were annotated using PyIR, a Python wrapper for IgBLAST v1.9, with IMGT germline references. Reads were filtered out if the reads had weak V/J assignments (E-value above 1e-6), no CDR3, stop codons, out-of-frame junctions, or ambiguous translated residues. V3J clonotypes were defined as sequences sharing the same inferred V gene, J gene, and CDR3 amino acid sequence. Percentage overlap between repertoires was calculated by dividing the number of shared unique clonotypes by the size of the smaller repertoire. Repertoire richness was assessed with RTK rarefaction, the Chao1 estimator, and Recon v2.1 estimates of unobserved clonotypes. OLGA was used to compute generation probabilities for all TCRbeta clonotypes that the gDNA method yielded from a handful of donors. This is the immuneACCESS table as TCRdb keeps it, with only in-frame sequences that have V and J called. A part of the clones is gone; compared with another copy, unresolved V genes explain less than half, and the rest is unexplained. That table is the source of V, J and clone size, and D and trimming were worked out from the DNA. Here the sample has about 1.1 million clones; around 78% occur a single time. Around 0.47% of the sample is held by the ten biggest clonotypes.

The donors were healthy, HIV-negative adults with no recently reported acute infections or vaccinations. All donors were Caucasian adults living in Nashville, Tennessee, USA. CD4+ T cells were enriched by magnetic negative selection, after which naive cells were positively selected on CD45RA and the negative fraction was taken as the memory subset. Blood was obtained by leukapheresis, after which PBMCs were separated by Ficoll-Histopaque density gradient centrifugation and cryopreserved in liquid nitrogen vapor phase. Analytical flow cytometry was used to check the purity and quantity of each magnetically sorted T cell population. Genomic DNA was isolated from each sorted fraction and quantified by UV absorbance on a Nanodrop 2000c.

The origin of this receptor is a man between 18 and 29 years old in good health. Some clones in this sample may be carry-over from other donors' samples. Sequenced input: memory CD4+ T cells from PBMCs. Reading the label with the study, this specimen's cell subset or site is: CD45RA-negative fraction. The rearrangement joined TRBV9 to TRBJ1-1, with the D gene uncertain. The CDR3 here reads CASSVGRGLNLNTEAFF. The nucleotides read TGTGCCAGCAGCGTAGGAAGAGGGCTTAACTTGAACACTGAAGCTTTCTTT.